The rows below give T cell receptor beta chains drawn from one sample of a study of cytomegalovirus exposure and HLA in healthy donors. The assay was immunoSEQ multiplex PCR, and TCRdb's table has in-frame clones only and misses some. Of over 90,000 clones listed, approximately 74% are singletons. The sample was PBMCs. These receptors all stem from a female donor in good health and CMV-seropositive. The CDR3 runs from the conserved cysteine through the conserved F or W. D genes are given only for firm matches. Clone size is not always given. Where it is, it says once, few, many or a class for expanded clones.

abundance	d_gene	v_gene	j_gene	CDR3aa	CDR3nt
.	.	TRBV28	TRBJ1-2	CASSLGRGGYGYTF	TGTGCCAGCAGTTTGGGGCGGGGGGGCTATGGCTACACCTTC
.	.	TRBV28	TRBJ1-2	CASSLGQQGLYGYTF	TGTGCCAGCAGTCTAGGACAGCAAGGGCTCTATGGCTACACCTTC
.	.	TRBV28	TRBJ1-1	CASSLNRAVNTEAFF	TGTGCCAGCAGTCTCAACAGGGCTGTGAACACTGAAGCTTTCTTT
.	TRBD1	TRBV6-6	TRBJ2-7	CASSTLKGQAYYEQYF	TGTGCCAGCAGTACGTTAAAGGGACAGGCCTACTACGAGCAGTACTTC
.	.	TRBV4-3	TRBJ2-2	CASSQDRGGELFF	TGCGCCAGCAGCCAAGATAGGGGTGGGGAGCTGTTTTTT
.	TRBD2	TRBV2	TRBJ2-6	CASSAAGGAGANVLTF	TGTGCCAGCAGTGCCGCGGGGGGTGCTGGGGCCAACGTCCTGACTTTC
.	TRBD2	TRBV7-2	TRBJ2-7	CASSPQRDHYEQYF	TGTGCCAGCAGCCCACAGCGGGACCACTACGAGCAGTACTTC
once	.	TRBV9	TRBJ2-2	CASSPRRQTGELFF	TGTGCCAGCAGCCCCAGACGACAGACCGGGGAGCTGTTTTTT
.	.	TRBV10-2	TRBJ1-3	CASTTGTGPNTIYF	TGCGCCAGCACTACCGGGACTGGCCCCAACACCATATATTTT
.	.	TRBV27	TRBJ2-7	CASSFRGINEQYF	TGTGCCAGCAGTTTTCGAGGTATCAACGAGCAGTACTTC
.	TRBD1	TRBV7-9	TRBJ2-7	CASSARDSLSYEQYF	TGTGCCAGCAGCGCAAGGGACAGCCTCTCCTACGAGCAGTACTTC
.	TRBD1	TRBV6-5	TRBJ2-7	CASSPDRGYEQYF	TGTGCCAGCAGCCCCGACAGGGGCTACGAGCAGTACTTC
.	.	TRBV28	TRBJ2-5	CASSPVGGVETRYF	TGTGCCAGCAGTCCAGTTGGAGGAGTAGAGACCCGGTACTTC
few	.	TRBV2	TRBJ2-3	CASSEERTDTQYF	TGTGCCAGCAGTGAAGAGCGTACAGATACGCAGTATTTT
few	.	TRBV28	TRBJ1-1	CASSLGLQVNTEAFF	TGTGCCAGCAGTTTAGGACTACAGGTGAACACTGAAGCTTTCTTT
.	TRBD2	TRBV2	TRBJ2-1	CASSEIGGSSPDKFF	TGTGCCAGCAGTGAAATCGGGGGGAGTTCCCCGGACAAGTTCTTC